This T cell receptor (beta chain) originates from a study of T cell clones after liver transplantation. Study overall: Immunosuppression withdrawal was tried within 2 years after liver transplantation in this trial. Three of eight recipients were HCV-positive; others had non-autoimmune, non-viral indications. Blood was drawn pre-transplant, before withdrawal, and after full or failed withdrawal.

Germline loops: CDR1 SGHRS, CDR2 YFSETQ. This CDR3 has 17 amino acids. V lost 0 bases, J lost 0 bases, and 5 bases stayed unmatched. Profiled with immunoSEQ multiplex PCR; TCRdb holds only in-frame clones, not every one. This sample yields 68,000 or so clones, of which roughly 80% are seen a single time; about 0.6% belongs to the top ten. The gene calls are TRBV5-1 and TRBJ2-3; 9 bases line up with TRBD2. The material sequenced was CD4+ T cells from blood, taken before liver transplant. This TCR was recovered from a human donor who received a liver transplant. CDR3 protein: CASSLVPTSGSTDTQYF. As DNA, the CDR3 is TGCGCCAGCAGCTTGGTACCGACTAGCGGCAGCACAGATACGCAGTATTTT. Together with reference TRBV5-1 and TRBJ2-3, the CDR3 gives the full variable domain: KAGVTQTPRYLIKTRGQQVTLSCSPISGHRSVSWYQQTPGQGLQFLFEYFSETQRNKGNFPGRFSGRQFSNSRSEMNVSTLELGDSALYLCASSLVPTSGSTDTQYFGPGTRLTVL.